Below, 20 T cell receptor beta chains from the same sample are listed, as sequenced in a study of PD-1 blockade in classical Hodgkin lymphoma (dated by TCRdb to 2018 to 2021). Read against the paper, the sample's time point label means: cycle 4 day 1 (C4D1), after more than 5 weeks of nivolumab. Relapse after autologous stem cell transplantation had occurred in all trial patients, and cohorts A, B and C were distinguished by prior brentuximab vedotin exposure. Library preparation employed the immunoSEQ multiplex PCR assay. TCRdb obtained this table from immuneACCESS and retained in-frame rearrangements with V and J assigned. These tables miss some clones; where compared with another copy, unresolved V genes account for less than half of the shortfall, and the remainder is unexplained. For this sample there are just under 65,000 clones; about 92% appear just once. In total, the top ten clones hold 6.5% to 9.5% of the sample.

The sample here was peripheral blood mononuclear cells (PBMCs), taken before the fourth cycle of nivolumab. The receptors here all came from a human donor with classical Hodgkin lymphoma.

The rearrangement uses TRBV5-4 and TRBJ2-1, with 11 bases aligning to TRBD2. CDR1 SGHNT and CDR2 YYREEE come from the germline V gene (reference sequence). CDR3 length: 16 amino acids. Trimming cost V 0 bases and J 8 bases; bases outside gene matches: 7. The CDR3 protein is CASSLDPSGRYDEQFF. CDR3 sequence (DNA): TGTGCCAGCAGCTTGGATCCTAGCGGGAGGTACGATGAGCAGTTCTTC.

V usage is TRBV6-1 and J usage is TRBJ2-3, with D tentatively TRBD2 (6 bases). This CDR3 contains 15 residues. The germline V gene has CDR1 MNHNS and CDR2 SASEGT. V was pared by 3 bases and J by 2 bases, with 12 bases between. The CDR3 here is CASSEGGSATDTQYF. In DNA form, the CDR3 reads TGTGCCAGCAGTGAGGGGGGTTCAGCCACAGATACGCAGTATTTT.

Written as DNA, the CDR3 is TGTGCCAGCAGTGAAGGACTAGCGGGAGCGAGAGGGTTCACAGATACGCAGTATTTT. This sequence encodes CASSEGLAGARGFTDTQYF. The chain uses TRBV27 and TRBJ2-3; 13 nucleotides align to TRBD2. The V segment lost 5 bases and the J segment 2 bases; nucleotides outside the gene matches: 13. From germline, CDR1 is MNHEY and CDR2 SMNVEV (reference sequence). The CDR3 spans 19 residues.

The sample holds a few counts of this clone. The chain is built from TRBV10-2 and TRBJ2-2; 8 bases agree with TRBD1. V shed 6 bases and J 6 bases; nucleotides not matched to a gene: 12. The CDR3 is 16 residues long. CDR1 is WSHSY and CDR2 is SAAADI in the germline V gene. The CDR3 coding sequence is TGCGCCAGCAGATCGCGGACAGGGCGTGGGGCCGGGGAGCTGTTTTTT. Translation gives CASRSRTGRGAGELFF.

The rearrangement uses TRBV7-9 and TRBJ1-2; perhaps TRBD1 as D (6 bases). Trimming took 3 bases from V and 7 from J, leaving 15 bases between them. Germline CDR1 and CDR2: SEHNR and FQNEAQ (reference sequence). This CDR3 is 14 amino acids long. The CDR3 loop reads CASSFKPQGIGYTF. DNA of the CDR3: TGTGCCAGCAGCTTTAAGCCGCAGGGGATTGGCTACACCTTC.

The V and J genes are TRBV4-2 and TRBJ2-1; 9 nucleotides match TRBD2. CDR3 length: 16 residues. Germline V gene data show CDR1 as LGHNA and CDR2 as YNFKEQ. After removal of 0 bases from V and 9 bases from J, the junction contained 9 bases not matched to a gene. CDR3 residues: CASSQDWASGTSEQFF. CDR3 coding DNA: TGTGCCAGCAGCCAAGATTGGGCTAGCGGGACGTCTGAGCAGTTCTTC.

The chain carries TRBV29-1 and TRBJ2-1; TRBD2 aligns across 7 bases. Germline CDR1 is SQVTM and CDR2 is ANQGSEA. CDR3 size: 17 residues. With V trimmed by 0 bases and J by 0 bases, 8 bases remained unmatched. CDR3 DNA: TGCAGCGTTGAAGATAGGGGACTACTCATCTCCTACAATGAGCAGTTCTTC. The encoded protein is CSVEDRGLLISYNEQFF.

CDR3 nucleotide sequence: TGTGCCAGTAGTAATTATCGGACAGCGAACACCGGGGAGCTGTTTTTT. It translates to CASSNYRTANTGELFF. This chain uses TRBV19 with TRBJ2-2, with a possible D match to TRBD1 (6 bases). The length of the CDR3 is 16 residues. The germline V gene encodes CDR1 LNHDA and CDR2 SQIVND (reference sequence). The V and J ends lost 4 bases and 0 bases respectively, with 12 bases between them.

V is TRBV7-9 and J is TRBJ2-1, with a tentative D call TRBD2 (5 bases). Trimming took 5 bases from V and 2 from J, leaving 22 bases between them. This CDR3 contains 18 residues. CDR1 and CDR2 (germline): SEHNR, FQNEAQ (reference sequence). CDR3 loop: CASSHTHSLEATYNEQFF. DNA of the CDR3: TGTGCCAGCAGCCATACCCACTCTCTGGAGGCCACCTACAATGAGCAGTTCTTC.

The DNA of the CDR3 is TGTGCCAGCAGCCAACAGGCGGGCAATCAGCCCCAGCATTTT. Protein product: CASSQQAGNQPQHF. The V call is TRBV7-2, the J call TRBJ1-5, with D possibly matching TRBD1 (5 bases). The V and J ends lost 5 bases and 2 bases respectively, with 10 bases between them. Per germline, CDR1 SGHTA and CDR2 FQGNSA. This CDR3 is 14 amino acids long.

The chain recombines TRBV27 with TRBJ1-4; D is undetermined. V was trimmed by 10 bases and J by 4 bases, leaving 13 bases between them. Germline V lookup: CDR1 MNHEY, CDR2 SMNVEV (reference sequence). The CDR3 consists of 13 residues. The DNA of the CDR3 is TGTGCCACCAAAGACGGCGATAATGAAAAACTGTTTTTT. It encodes CATKDGDNEKLFF.

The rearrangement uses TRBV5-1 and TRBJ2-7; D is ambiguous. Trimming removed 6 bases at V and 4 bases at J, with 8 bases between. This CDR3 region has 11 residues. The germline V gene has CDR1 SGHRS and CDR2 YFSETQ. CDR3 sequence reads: CASKAEYEQYF. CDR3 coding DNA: TGCGCCAGCAAAGCAGAGTACGAGCAGTACTTC.

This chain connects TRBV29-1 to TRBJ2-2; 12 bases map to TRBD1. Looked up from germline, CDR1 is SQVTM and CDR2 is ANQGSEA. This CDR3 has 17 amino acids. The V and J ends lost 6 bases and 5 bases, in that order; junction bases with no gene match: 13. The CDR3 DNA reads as TGCAGCGTCTTTACTCCGGGACAGGGGGCGACTACCGGGGAGCTGTTTTTT. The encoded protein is CSVFTPGQGATTGELFF.

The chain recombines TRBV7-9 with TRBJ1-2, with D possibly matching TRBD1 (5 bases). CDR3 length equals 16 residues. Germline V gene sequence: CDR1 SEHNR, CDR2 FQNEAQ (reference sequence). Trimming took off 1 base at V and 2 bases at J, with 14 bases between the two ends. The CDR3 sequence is CASSLGPDRGNYGYTF. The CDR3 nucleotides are TGTGCCAGCAGCTTAGGGCCGGATCGGGGGAACTATGGCTACACCTTC.

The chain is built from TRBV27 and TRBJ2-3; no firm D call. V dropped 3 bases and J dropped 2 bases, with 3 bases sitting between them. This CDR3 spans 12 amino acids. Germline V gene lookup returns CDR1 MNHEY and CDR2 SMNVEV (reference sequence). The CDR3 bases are TGTGCCAGCAGTTTCTCCACAGATACGCAGTATTTT. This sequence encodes CASSFSTDTQYF.

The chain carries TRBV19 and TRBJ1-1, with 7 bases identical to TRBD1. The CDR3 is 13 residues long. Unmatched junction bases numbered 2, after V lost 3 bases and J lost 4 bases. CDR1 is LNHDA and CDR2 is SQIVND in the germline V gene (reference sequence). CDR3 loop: CASSIRGLTEAFF. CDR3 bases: TGTGCCAGTAGTATTAGGGGGCTCACTGAAGCTTTCTTT.

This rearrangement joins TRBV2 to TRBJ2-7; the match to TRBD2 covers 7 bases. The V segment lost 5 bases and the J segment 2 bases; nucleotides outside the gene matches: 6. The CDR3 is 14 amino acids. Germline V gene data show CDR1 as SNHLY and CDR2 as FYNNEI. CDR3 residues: CASSFAAGTYEQYF. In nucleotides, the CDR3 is TGTGCCAGCAGTTTCGCAGCGGGAACCTACGAGCAGTACTTC.

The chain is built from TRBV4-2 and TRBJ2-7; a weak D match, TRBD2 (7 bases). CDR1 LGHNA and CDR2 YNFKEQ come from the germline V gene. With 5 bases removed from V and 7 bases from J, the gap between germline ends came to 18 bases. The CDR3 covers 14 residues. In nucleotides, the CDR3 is TGTGCCAGCAGCTCACGGGGGGCCCTGGGAGAGCAGTACTTC. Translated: CASSSRGALGEQYF.

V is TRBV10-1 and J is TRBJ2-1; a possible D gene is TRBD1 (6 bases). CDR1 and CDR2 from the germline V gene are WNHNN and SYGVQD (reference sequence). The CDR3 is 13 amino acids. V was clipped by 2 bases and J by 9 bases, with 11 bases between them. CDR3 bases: TGCGCCAGCAGTGAGACCGGACAGCCTGAGCAGTTCTTC. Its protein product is CASSETGQPEQFF.

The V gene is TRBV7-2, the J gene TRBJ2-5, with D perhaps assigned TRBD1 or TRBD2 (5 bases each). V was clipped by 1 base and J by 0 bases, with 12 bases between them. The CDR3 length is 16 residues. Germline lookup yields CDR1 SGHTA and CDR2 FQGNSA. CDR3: CASSLGDPMYQETQYF. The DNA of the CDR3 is TGTGCCAGCAGCTTAGGGGACCCGATGTACCAAGAGACCCAGTACTTC. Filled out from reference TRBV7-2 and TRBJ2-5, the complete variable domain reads GAGVSQSPSNKVTEKGKDVELRCDPISGHTALYWYRQSLGQGLEFLIYFQGNSAPDKSGLPSDRFSAERTGGSVSTLTIQRTQQEDSAVYLCASSLGDPMYQETQYFGPGTRLLVL.